This T cell receptor beta chain was profiled in a study of CD8+ T cells in alopecia areata. At the level of the study: A 6-month period off drug followed tofacitinib, which lasted 6 to 18 months.

Treatment noted: oral pan-JAK inhibitor, 5-10 mg twice daily. RNA was isolated and reverse transcribed to cDNA, the sequencing template. TCRdb keeps only in-frame clones here, not all; method: immunoSEQ multiplex PCR. The sample contains under 350,000 clones, about 62% of which appear only once. The sequences come from CD4+ T cells sorted from blood, collected at week 24, from a patient treated with tofacitinib. This clonotype was obtained from a human donor with alopecia areata.

The CDR3: CASRDRGPSDTQYF. Here the CDR3 DNA reads TGCGCCAGCAGGGACAGGGGGCCGTCAGATACGCAGTATTTT. V usage is TRBV5-1 and J usage is TRBJ2-3; 11 positions agree with TRBD1. The V gene's germline CDR1 is SGHRS and CDR2 YFSETQ. J was trimmed by 4 bases and V by 5 bases; bases with no gene match: 3. The CDR3 is 14 residues long.